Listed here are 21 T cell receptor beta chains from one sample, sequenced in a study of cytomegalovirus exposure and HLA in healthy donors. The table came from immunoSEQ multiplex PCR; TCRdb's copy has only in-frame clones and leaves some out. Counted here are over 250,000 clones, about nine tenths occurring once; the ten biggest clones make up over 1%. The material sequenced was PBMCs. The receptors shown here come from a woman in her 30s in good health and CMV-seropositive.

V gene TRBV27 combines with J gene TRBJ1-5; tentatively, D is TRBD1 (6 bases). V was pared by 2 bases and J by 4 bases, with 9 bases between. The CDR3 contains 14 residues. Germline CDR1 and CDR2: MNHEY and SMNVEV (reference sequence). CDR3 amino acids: CASSLQGRNQPQHF. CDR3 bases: TGTGCCAGCAGTTTACAGGGGAGGAATCAGCCCCAGCATTTT.

For the CDR3, the DNA is TGTGCCAGCTCACCACCGGAGGAGGCCTACGAGCAGTACTTC. Amino acids: CASSPPEEAYEQYF. V gene TRBV18 combines with J gene TRBJ2-7, with a tentative D call TRBD2 (5 bases). Trimming cost V 0 bases and J 2 bases, with 8 bases left between them. Germline loops: CDR1 KGHSH, CDR2 LQKENI. There are 14 residues in the CDR3. Drawing the rest from reference TRBV18 and TRBJ2-7, the complete variable domain is NAGVMQNPRHLVRRRGQEARLRCSPMKGHSHVYWYRQLPEEGLKFMVYLQKENIIDESGMPKERFSAEFPKEGPSILRIQQVVRGDSAAYFCASSPPEEAYEQYFGPGTRLTVT.

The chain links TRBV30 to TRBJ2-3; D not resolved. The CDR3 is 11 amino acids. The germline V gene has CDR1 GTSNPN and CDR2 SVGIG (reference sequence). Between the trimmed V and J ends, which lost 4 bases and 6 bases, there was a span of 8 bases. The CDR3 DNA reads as TGTGCCTGGACATGGCGGGATACGCAGTATTTT. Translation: CAWTWRDTQYF. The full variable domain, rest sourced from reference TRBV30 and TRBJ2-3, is SQTIHQWPATLVQPVGSPLSLECTVEGTSNPNLYWYRQAAGRGLQLLFYSVGIGQISSEVPQNLSASRPQDRQFILSSKKLLLSDSGFYLCAWTWRDTQYFGPGTRLTVL.

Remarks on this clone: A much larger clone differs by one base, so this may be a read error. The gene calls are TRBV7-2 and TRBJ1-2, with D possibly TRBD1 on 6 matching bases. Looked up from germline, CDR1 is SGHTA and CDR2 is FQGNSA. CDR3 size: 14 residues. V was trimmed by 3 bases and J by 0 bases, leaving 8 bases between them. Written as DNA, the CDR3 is TGTGCCAGCAGCTTGACAGGCGCTAACTATGGCTACACCTTC. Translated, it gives CASSLTGANYGYTF.

CDR3 coding DNA: TGTGCCAGCAGCCAATTCCAAAGCTCCTACGAGCAGTACTTC. This encodes CASSQFQSSYEQYF. The gene calls are TRBV14 and TRBJ2-7; no clear D gene. CDR3 length: 14 residues. The V end was cut by 2 bases, the J end by 0 bases, with 8 bases between. The germline CDR1 and CDR2 sequences are SGHDN and FVKESK.

Here the CDR3 DNA reads TGTGCCAGCAGCGCCCTGGGTAGCAATCAGCCCCAGCATTTT. Translating gives CASSALGSNQPQHF. The chain is built from TRBV2 and TRBJ1-5; D is ambiguous. The CDR3 totals 14 residues. Germline V CDR1 and CDR2: SNHLY, FYNNEI. V was pared by 6 bases and J by 0 bases, with 9 bases between.

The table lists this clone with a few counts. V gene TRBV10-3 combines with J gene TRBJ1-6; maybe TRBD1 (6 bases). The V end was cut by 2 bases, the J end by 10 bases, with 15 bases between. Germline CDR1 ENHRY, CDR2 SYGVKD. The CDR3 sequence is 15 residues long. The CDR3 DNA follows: TGTGCCATCAGTGAGCTAGGACAGTCGAACTCACCCCTCCACTTT. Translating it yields CAISELGQSNSPLHF.

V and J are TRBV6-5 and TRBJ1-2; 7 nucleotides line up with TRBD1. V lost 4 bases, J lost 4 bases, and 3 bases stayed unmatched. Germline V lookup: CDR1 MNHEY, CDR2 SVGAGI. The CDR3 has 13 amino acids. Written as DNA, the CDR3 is TGTGCCAGCAGTTGGACAGGATCCTATGGCTACACCTTC. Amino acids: CASSWTGSYGYTF.

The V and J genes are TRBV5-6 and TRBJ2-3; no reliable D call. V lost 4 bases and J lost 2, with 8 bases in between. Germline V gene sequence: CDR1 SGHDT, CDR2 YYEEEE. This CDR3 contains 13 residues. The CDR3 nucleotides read TGTGCCAGCAGCAATCAGCCCACAGATACGCAGTATTTT. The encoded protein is CASSNQPTDTQYF.

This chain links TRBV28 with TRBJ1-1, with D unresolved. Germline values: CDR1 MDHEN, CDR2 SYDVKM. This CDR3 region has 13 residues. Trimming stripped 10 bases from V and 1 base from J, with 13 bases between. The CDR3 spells CAIRKASNTEAFF. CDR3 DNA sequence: TGTGCCATCCGTAAGGCCTCGAACACTGAAGCTTTCTTT. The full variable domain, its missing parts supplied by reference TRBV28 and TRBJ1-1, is DVKVTQSSRYLVKRTGEKVFLECVQDMDHENMFWYRQDPGLGLRLIYFSYDVKMKEKGDIPEGYSVSREKKERFSLILESASTNQTSMYLCAIRKASNTEAFFGQGTRLTVV.

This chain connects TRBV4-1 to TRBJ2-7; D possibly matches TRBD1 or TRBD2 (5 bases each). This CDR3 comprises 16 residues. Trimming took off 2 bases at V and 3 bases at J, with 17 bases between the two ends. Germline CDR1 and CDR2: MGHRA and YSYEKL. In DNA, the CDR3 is TGCGCCAGCAGCCAATTCGGGGCCATCGGAGACTACGAGCAGTACTTC. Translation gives CASSQFGAIGDYEQYF.

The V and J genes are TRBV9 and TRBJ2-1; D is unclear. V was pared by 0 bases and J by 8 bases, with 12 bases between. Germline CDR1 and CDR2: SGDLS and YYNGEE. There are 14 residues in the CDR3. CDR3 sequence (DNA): TGTGCCAGCAGCGTAGACGATTTGGTAGATGAGCAGTTCTTC. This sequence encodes CASSVDDLVDEQFF.

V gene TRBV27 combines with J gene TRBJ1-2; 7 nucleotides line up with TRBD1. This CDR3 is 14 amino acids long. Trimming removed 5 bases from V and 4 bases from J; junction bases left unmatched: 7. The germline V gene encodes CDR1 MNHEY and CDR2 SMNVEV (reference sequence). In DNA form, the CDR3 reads TGTGCCAGCAGTGTGGCCGGGACAGCCTATGGCTACACCTTC. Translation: CASSVAGTAYGYTF.

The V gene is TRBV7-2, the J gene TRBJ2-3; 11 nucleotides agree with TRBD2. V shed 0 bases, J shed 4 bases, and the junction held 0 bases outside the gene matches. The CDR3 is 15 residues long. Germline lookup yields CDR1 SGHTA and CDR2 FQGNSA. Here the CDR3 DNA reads TGTGCCAGCAGCTTAGCTAGCGGGGGGGCAGATACGCAGTATTTT. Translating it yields CASSLASGGADTQYF.

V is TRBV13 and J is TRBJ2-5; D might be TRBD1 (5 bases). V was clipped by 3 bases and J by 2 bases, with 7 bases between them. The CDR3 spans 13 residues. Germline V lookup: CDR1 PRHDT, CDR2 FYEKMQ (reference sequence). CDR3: CASSFQGQETQYF. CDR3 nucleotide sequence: TGTGCCAGCAGCTTTCAGGGTCAAGAGACCCAGTACTTC.

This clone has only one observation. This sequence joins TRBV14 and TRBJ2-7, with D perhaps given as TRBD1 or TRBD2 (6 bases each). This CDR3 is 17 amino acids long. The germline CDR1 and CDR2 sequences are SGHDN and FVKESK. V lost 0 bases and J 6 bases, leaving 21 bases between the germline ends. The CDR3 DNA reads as TGTGCCAGCAGCCAAGAAAGCGGCTTGTGGGGGGCAAGCGAGCAGTACTTC. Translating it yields CASSQESGLWGASEQYF.

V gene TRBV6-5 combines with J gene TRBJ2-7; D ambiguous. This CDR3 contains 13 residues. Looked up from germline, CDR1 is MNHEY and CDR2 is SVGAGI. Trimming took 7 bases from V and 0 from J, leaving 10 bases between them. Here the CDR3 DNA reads TGTGCCAGCAACCCGGACCCCTCCTACGAGCAGTACTTC. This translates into CASNPDPSYEQYF.

In nucleotides, the CDR3 is TGTGCCACCAGCAGGGACAGGGTCAACGAGCAGTACTTC. The encoded protein is CATSRDRVNEQYF. The V call is TRBV15, the J call TRBJ2-7; 8 nucleotides align to TRBD1. This CDR3 is built from 13 residues. V was pared by 3 bases and J by 5 bases, with 3 bases of the junction left unmatched. Germline CDR1 reads LNHNV; CDR2 reads YYDKDF (reference sequence).

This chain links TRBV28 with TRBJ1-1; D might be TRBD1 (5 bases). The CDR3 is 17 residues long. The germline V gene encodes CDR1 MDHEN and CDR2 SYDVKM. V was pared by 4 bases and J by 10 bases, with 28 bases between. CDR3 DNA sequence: TGTGCCAGCAGTTCGGTCCGAAAACTCAGGGACGGGGTTGGAGCTTTCTTT. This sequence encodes CASSSVRKLRDGVGAFF.

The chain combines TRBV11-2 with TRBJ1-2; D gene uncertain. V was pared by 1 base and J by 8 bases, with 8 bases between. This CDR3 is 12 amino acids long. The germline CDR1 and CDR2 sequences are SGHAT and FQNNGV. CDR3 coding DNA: TGTGCCAGCAGCTTAGTAGCGGGAGGCTACACCTTC. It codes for CASSLVAGGYTF.

This chain's CDR3 is CASSSKTGLRVSGANVLTF. The CDR3, as DNA: TGTGCCAGCAGCTCTAAGACAGGGCTTAGAGTCTCCGGGGCCAACGTCCTGACTTTC. The chain couples TRBV7-3 to TRBJ2-6; 7 nucleotides agree with TRBD1. Germline trimming cut 4 bases from V and 4 bases from J; bases unmatched to any gene: 16. Germline CDR1 is SGHTA and CDR2 is FQGTGA. This CDR3 spans 19 amino acids.